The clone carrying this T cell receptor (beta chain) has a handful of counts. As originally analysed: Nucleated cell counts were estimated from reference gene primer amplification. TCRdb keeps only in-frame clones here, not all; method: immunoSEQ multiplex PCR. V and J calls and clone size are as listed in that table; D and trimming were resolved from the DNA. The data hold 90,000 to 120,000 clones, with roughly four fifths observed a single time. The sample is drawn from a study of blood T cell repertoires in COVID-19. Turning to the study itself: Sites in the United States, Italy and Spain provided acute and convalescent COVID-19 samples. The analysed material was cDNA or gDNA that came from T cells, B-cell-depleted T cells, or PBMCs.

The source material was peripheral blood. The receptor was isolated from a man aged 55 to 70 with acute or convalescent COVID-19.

CDR3 sequence: CSVVGSGGGETQYF. Here the CDR3 DNA reads TGCAGCGTTGTGGGAAGCGGGGGGGGAGAGACCCAGTACTTC. The chain combines TRBV29-1 with TRBJ2-5; 10 nucleotides line up with TRBD2. The length of the CDR3 is 14 residues. The germline CDR1 and CDR2 sequences are SQVTM and ANQGSEA. Trimming at V came to 4 bases and at J to 4 bases, leaving 6 bases not matched to a gene.